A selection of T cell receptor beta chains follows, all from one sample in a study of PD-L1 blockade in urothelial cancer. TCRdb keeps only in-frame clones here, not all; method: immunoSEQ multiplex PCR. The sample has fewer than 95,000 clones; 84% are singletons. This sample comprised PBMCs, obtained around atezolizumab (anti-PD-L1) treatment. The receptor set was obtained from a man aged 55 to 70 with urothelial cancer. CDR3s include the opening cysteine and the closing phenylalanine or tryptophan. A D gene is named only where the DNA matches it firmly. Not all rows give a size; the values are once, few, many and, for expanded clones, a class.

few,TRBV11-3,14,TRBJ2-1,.,CASSLGLASNEQFF,TGTGCCAGCAGCCTGGGGCTAGCGAGCAATGAGCAGTTCTTC
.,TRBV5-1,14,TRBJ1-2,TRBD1,CASSPLQGAGGYTF,TGCGCCAGCAGCCCCTTACAGGGGGCGGGCGGCTACACCTTC
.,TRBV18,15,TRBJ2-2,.,CASSTTQAKAGELFF,TGTGCCAGCTCAACAACACAGGCGAAAGCCGGGGAGCTGTTTTTT
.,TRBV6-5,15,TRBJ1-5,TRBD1,CASRKTGLGNQPQHF,TGTGCCAGCAGAAAGACAGGGCTCGGCAATCAGCCCCAGCATTTT
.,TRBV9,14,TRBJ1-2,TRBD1,CASSILGTAYGYTF,TGTGCCAGCAGCATACTCGGGACAGCCTATGGCTACACCTTC
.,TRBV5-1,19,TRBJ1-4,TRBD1,CASSLGVTGGARTNEKLFF,TGCGCCAGCAGCTTGGGGGTGACAGGGGGCGCAAGGACTAATGAAAAACTGTTTTTT
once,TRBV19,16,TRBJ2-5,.,CASSTGVGPTQETQYF,TGTGCCAGTAGTACGGGCGTGGGGCCAACCCAAGAGACCCAGTACTTC
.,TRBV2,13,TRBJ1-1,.,CASSEVLSTEAFF,TGTGCCAGCAGTGAGGTGTTGAGCACTGAAGCTTTCTTT
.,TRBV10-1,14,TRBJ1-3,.,CASSAPSSGNTIYF,TGCGCCAGCAGTGCCCCGAGCTCTGGAAACACCATATATTTT
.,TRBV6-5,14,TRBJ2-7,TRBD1,CASSSRDRTYEQYF,TGTGCCAGCAGTAGTCGGGACAGAACCTACGAGCAGTACTTC
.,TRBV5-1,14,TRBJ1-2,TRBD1,CASSARGLAGGYTF,TGCGCCAGCAGCGCCAGGGGGCTAGCTGGAGGCTACACCTTC
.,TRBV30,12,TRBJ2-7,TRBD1,CAWGQATYEQYF,TGTGCCTGGGGACAGGCCACCTACGAGCAGTACTTC
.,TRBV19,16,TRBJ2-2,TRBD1,CASSSTGGPRLGELFF,TGTGCCAGTAGCAGTACAGGGGGCCCGCGTTTAGGGGAGCTGTTTTTT
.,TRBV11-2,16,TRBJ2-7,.,CASSPSALGRQIEQYF,TGTGCCAGCAGCCCTAGCGCACTGGGCAGACAAATAGAGCAGTACTTC
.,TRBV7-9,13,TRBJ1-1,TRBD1,CASSRQGNTEAFF,TGTGCCAGCAGTCGACAGGGGAACACTGAAGCTTTCTTT
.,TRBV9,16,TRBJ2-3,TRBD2,CASSTWTSGSTDTQYF,TGTGCCAGCAGCACCTGGACTAGCGGTAGCACAGATACGCAGTATTTT
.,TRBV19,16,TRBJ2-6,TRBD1,CASSRGQASGANVLTF,TGTGCCAGTAGTAGGGGACAGGCCTCTGGGGCCAACGTCCTGACTTTC
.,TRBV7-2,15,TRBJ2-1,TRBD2,CASSISGSAKREQFF,TGTGCCAGCAGCATAAGCGGGAGTGCTAAGCGTGAGCAGTTCTTC
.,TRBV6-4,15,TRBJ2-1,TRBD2,CASSDQSGGANEQFF,TGTGCCAGCAGTGACCAGAGCGGGGGGGCCAATGAGCAGTTCTTC
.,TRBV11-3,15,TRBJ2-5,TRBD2,CASSSGNGLAETQYF,TGTGCCAGCAGCTCGGGCAATGGACTAGCAGAGACCCAGTACTTC